The TCR beta chain under discussion was sequenced for a study of blood T cell repertoires in COVID-19. Overall study: Samples of COVID-19 (acute and convalescent) were obtained from the United States, Italy and Spain. Sample material is recorded as cDNA or gDNA derived from T cells, B-cell-depleted T cells, or PBMCs.

As processed by the authors: Reference gene primer amplification gave nucleated cell count estimates. Profiling relied on immunoSEQ multiplex PCR, and the TCRdb table lists in-frame clones only, not all of them. V, J and clone size derive from that table, while D and trimming were established from the DNA sequence. In the table there are under 400,000 clones, over 85% of which are singletons. Trimming took 5 bases from V and 1 from J, leaving 8 bases between them. Germline-derived CDR1 and CDR2 are KGHSH and LQKENI. This CDR3 region has 13 residues. During active infection, Seattle patients enrolled and were then monitored through disease.

The sequence was obtained from a woman in her sixties with COVID-19, enrolled during active disease. The V and J genes are TRBV18 and TRBJ2-5; D possibly corresponds to TRBD2 (6 bases). Sequenced input: peripheral blood. CDR3 amino acids: CASSGGIQETQYF. In DNA, the CDR3 is TGTGCCAGCTCAGGGGGGATCCAAGAGACCCAGTACTTC.